This paragraph reports one T cell receptor beta chain. The antigen is unknown. V was clipped by 1 base and J by 0 bases, with 14 bases between them. Germline V lookup: CDR1 SGHRS, CDR2 YFSETQ. The CDR3 consists of 17 residues. The data were obtained in a study of cytomegalovirus exposure and HLA in healthy donors. Study-wide results and caveats: Earlier analysis looked at TCR beta V segments, and most were productive about 87% or about 30% of the time. A later analysis showed TCR association rates differing by HLA locus, peaking at DRB1 and lowest at HLA-C.

60 Vbeta and 13 Jbeta primers were used in PCR. The protocol was immunoSEQ multiplex PCR, while the TCRdb copy is restricted to in-frame clones and leaves out a portion. The sample carries fewer than 250,000 clones, roughly 87% recorded once. The receptor was isolated from a boy aged 2 to 9 in good health and CMV-seronegative. The chain links TRBV5-1 to TRBJ1-3; a weak D match, TRBD1 (6 bases). Material for sequencing was PBMCs. The CDR3: CASSLRGQSSSGNTIYF. The CDR3 bases are TGCGCCAGCAGCTTGAGAGGACAGTCGAGCTCTGGAAACACCATATATTTT.